This entry concerns a single TCR beta chain. The antigen is undetermined. This sample was included in a study of cytotoxic CD8 clonotypes in ibrutinib-treated CLL. There are 12 residues in the CDR3. J was trimmed by 11 bases and V by 7 bases; bases with no gene match: 5. Germline V gene data show CDR1 as SEHNR and CDR2 as FQNEAQ (reference sequence). TCRdb's table, derived via immunoSEQ multiplex PCR, lists solely in-frame clones and lacks some. Among 35,000 to 55,000 clones listed, under 75% were seen once. General study results and limits: Baseline levels were approached again at progression, after clonality had risen at ibrutinib response.

This clonotype originated in a human donor with chronic lymphocytic leukemia. Sequenced material: PBMCs, taken after 12 months of ibrutinib treatment. The chain carries TRBV7-9 and TRBJ2-5; 12 positions agree with TRBD1. CDR3 DNA sequence: TGTGCCAGCACCGAGGGACAGGGGGCGCAGTACTTC. This codes for CASTEGQGAQYF.